The 23 T cell receptor beta chains listed next were all sequenced from one sample in a study of cytomegalovirus exposure and HLA in healthy donors. The PCR contained 60 Vbeta and 13 Jbeta primers. Clones were sequenced by immunoSEQ multiplex PCR, and TCRdb holds only the in-frame ones, with some missing. The sample includes 150,000 to 200,000 clones, approximately 80% of them seen just once. The material sequenced was PBMCs. These receptors originate from a man aged 18 to 30 in good health and CMV-seropositive.

The rearrangement uses TRBV6-1 and TRBJ2-5, with TRBD2 matching 9 bases. Trimming at V came to 5 bases and at J to 7 bases, leaving 11 bases not matched to a gene. Germline V gene data show CDR1 as MNHNS and CDR2 as SASEGT. The CDR3 sequence is 15 residues long. CDR3 coding DNA: TGTGCCAGCAGTACGGACCTAGCGGGAAGGGGGACCCAGTACTTC. It translates to CASSTDLAGRGTQYF.

The chain combines TRBV19 with TRBJ1-5; 7 bases map to TRBD1. CDR1 and CDR2 (germline): LNHDA, SQIVND (reference sequence). Trimming took 7 bases from V and 9 from J; bases not matched to a gene: 9. The CDR3 is 13 amino acids. Written as DNA, the CDR3 is TGTGCCAGTAATCGACAGGGCCAATGGCCCCAGCATTTT. It codes for CASNRQGQWPQHF.

Worth noting for this clone: At the DNA level, this CDR3 is encoded by other sequences in the same sample as well. V is TRBV4-2 and J is TRBJ2-3; unclear D gene. Trimming left V 1 base short and J 3 bases short, with 20 bases between. The CDR3 is made up of 18 amino acids. Germline V gene lookup returns CDR1 LGHNA and CDR2 YNFKEQ. The DNA of the CDR3 is TGTGCCAGCAGCCAAGTGGGCAGTTACACAGAGTCTACAGATACGCAGTATTTT. Residues: CASSQVGSYTESTDTQYF.

The chain is built from TRBV4-1 and TRBJ2-1; 7 bases line up with TRBD1. Looked up from germline, CDR1 is MGHRA and CDR2 is YSYEKL. CDR3 size: 18 residues. J was trimmed by 5 bases and V by 0 bases; bases with no gene match: 13. The CDR3 DNA reads as TGCGCCAGCAGCCAAGATCGTTTAGCAGGGGGTAAAGACAATGAGCAGTTCTTC. Translation: CASSQDRLAGGKDNEQFF.

The V call is TRBV30, the J call TRBJ1-2; 7 nucleotides line up with TRBD1. Germline trimming cut 4 bases from V and 8 bases from J; bases unmatched to any gene: 16. The CDR3 length is 15 residues. Germline lookup yields CDR1 GTSNPN and CDR2 SVGIG (reference sequence). The CDR3 spells CAWIRWNTNRGGYTF. The CDR3, as DNA: TGTGCCTGGATACGATGGAATACAAACAGGGGCGGCTACACCTTC.

This clone was counted once. The V call is TRBV18, the J call TRBJ2-5, with 8 nucleotides matching TRBD2. V lost 5 bases and J lost 1; bases outside the gene matches: 9. This CDR3 is 16 amino acids long. Per the germline V gene, CDR1 is KGHSH and CDR2 is LQKENI. The CDR3 DNA follows: TGTGCCAGCTCAACCTGGTTTAGCGGGGCCCAAGAGACCCAGTACTTC. Its translation is CASSTWFSGAQETQYF.

The rearrangement uses TRBV7-8 and TRBJ1-4; 7 bases map to TRBD1. Germline assignment: CDR1 SGHVS and CDR2 FQNEAQ. V trimming: 4 bases; J trimming: 4 bases; junction bases outside the gene matches: 9. The CDR3 spans 16 residues. CDR3 sequence (DNA): TGTGCCAGCAGCTCATATAGGGACAGCCGTAATGAAAAACTGTTTTTT. As protein: CASSSYRDSRNEKLFF.

The chain joins TRBV19 to TRBJ1-1; D gene uncertain. Germline V gene sequence: CDR1 LNHDA, CDR2 SQIVND (reference sequence). V lost 0 bases to trimming and J lost 1 base, with 9 bases between them. The CDR3 consists of 15 residues. CDR3 nucleotides: TGTGCCAGTAGTATAGATCTGCGGAGGAACACTGAAGCTTTCTTT. Its protein product is CASSIDLRRNTEAFF.

In DNA, the CDR3 is TGTGCCAGCAGTGACTCGGTCTTCTCGAGGCAGCCCCAGCATTTT. Residues: CASSDSVFSRQPQHF. The V and J genes are TRBV2 and TRBJ1-5; no clear D. The CDR3 is 15 residues long. V lost 3 bases to trimming and J lost 7 bases, with 16 bases between them. Per the germline V gene, CDR1 is SNHLY and CDR2 is FYNNEI.

The chain is built from TRBV15 and TRBJ2-5, with 9 positions matching TRBD2. Germline-derived CDR1 and CDR2 are LNHNV and YYDKDF (reference sequence). V was pared by 3 bases and J by 2 bases, with 13 bases of the junction left unmatched. The CDR3 contains 18 residues. The CDR3 region is CATSRGRRLAVSQETQYF. As DNA, the CDR3 is TGTGCCACCAGCAGGGGACGTAGACTAGCGGTATCGCAAGAGACCCAGTACTTC.

This chain links TRBV21-1 with TRBJ2-5; TRBD2 is the table's D call and was not checked against the DNA. TRBV21-1 counts as a pseudogene. The CDR3 loop spans 13 amino acids. The CDR3 DNA follows: TGTGCCAGCAGCAAACGGTCACTCTCTCCCCAGTACTTC. It specifies CASSKRSLSPQYF.

This sequence joins TRBV30 and TRBJ1-1, with a tentative D call TRBD1 (6 bases). The CDR3 length is 13 residues. CDR1 and CDR2 (germline): GTSNPN, SVGIG (reference sequence). V lost 0 bases, J lost 2 bases, and 7 bases lay in between. In DNA form, the CDR3 reads TGTGCCTGGAGTGTACAGGGTAACACTGAAGCTTTCTTT. It specifies CAWSVQGNTEAFF.

This chain connects TRBV7-2 to TRBJ1-1; a possible D gene is TRBD1 (6 bases). The CDR3 sequence is 14 residues long. Germline V gene sequence: CDR1 SGHTA, CDR2 FQGNSA. V gave up 1 base and J gave up 7 bases, with 13 bases separating them. In DNA, the CDR3 is TGTGCCAGCAGCTTAGGAGGGGGGGCGGGTGAAGCTTTCTTT. Protein sequence: CASSLGGGAGEAFF.

This sequence joins TRBV6-4 and TRBJ2-1; TRBD2 aligns across 10 bases. Trimming cost V 0 bases and J 10 bases; bases outside gene matches: 0. This CDR3 is 13 amino acids long. Germline-derived CDR1 and CDR2 are MRHNA and SNTAGT. In DNA form, the CDR3 reads TGTGCCAGCAGTGACTCGACTAGCGGGGAGCAGTTCTTC. Protein product: CASSDSTSGEQFF.

The genes are TRBV6-5 and TRBJ1-3, with 7 positions matching TRBD1. CDR3 length: 15 residues. The V segment lost 8 bases and the J segment 0 bases; nucleotides outside the gene matches: 7. Germline V gene lookup returns CDR1 MNHEY and CDR2 SVGAGI. The CDR3 region is CASSRDSLSGNTIYF. The CDR3 DNA reads as TGTGCCAGCTCCAGGGACAGCCTCTCTGGAAACACCATATATTTT.

The chain recombines TRBV5-1 with TRBJ2-2; TRBD2 agrees at 9 bases. Germline V gives CDR1 SGHRS, CDR2 YFSETQ. The CDR3 consists of 18 residues. Trimming cost V 1 base and J 1 base; bases outside gene matches: 8. The CDR3 nucleotides read TGCGCCAGCAGCTTGAGGGTAGCGGGGGCCCAGAACACCGGGGAGCTGTTTTTT. It is translated as CASSLRVAGAQNTGELFF.

The chain uses TRBV6-5 and TRBJ1-1; D remains ambiguous. Germline V gene data show CDR1 as MNHEY and CDR2 as SVGAGI. The CDR3 runs 15 residues. V lost 0 bases and J 0 bases, leaving 8 bases between the germline ends. CDR3 amino acids: CASSYSVPVNTEAFF. DNA for the CDR3: TGTGCCAGCAGTTACTCGGTTCCGGTGAACACTGAAGCTTTCTTT.

This clone was observed a handful of times. The chain is built from TRBV4-2 and TRBJ2-5; no firm D call. Germline CDR1 reads LGHNA; CDR2 reads YNFKEQ. This CDR3 spans 14 amino acids. Trimming removed 5 bases at V and 4 bases at J, with 14 bases between. DNA of the CDR3: TGTGCCAGCAGCAAGACTCCCGAAGCAGAGACCCAGTACTTC. Its protein is CASSKTPEAETQYF.

The rearrangement links TRBV19 to TRBJ2-1; D gene ambiguous. Germline loops: CDR1 LNHDA, CDR2 SQIVND (reference sequence). The CDR3 sequence is 14 residues long. The V gene lost 2 bases and the J gene lost 3 bases, with 8 bases spanning the gap. CDR3 amino acids: CASSILAYYNEQFF. The CDR3 DNA follows: TGTGCCAGTAGTATACTGGCTTACTACAATGAGCAGTTCTTC.

The CDR3 region has the DNA TGTGCCAGCAGCCCGGGACAGGGTGGCTTGTACGAGCAGTACTTC. It codes for CASSPGQGGLYEQYF. The chain uses TRBV7-6 and TRBJ2-7; 9 bases agree with TRBD1. The CDR3 extends over 15 amino acids. The V and J ends lost 5 bases and 4 bases, in that order; junction bases with no gene match: 9. The germline CDR1 and CDR2 sequences are SGHVS and FNYEAQ.

The CDR3 sequence: CAWSIQGYEQYF. CDR3 nucleotide sequence: TGTGCCTGGAGTATACAGGGCTACGAGCAGTACTTC. The chain carries TRBV30 and TRBJ2-7; a weak D match, TRBD1 (6 bases). CDR3 length equals 12 residues. Germline assignment: CDR1 GTSNPN and CDR2 SVGIG (reference sequence). With 2 bases removed from V and 3 bases from J, the gap between germline ends came to 8 bases.

The gene calls are TRBV10-3 and TRBJ2-1; TRBD2 matches at 8 bases. The germline gives CDR1 ENHRY, CDR2 SYGVKD. Trimming took 2 bases from V and 10 from J; bases not matched to a gene: 7. The CDR3 is made up of 14 amino acids. In DNA, the CDR3 is TGTGCCATCAGTGAGCGGGGGGGCCCAGGAGAGCAGTTCTTC. It yields the protein CAISERGGPGEQFF.

V gene TRBV6-6 combines with J gene TRBJ2-2; TRBD1 matches at 11 bases. Trimming removed 2 bases from V and 5 bases from J; junction bases left unmatched: 4. The V gene's germline CDR1 is MNHNY and CDR2 SVGAGI (reference sequence). The length of the CDR3 is 16 residues. The CDR3: CASSYGTGGYTGELFF. The CDR3 nucleotides are TGTGCCAGCAGTTACGGGACAGGGGGGTATACCGGGGAGCTGTTTTTT.